The 27 T cell receptor beta chains below come from one sample, sequenced in a study of T cell responses to AZD1222 COVID-19 vaccine. Generated by immunoSEQ multiplex PCR, the TCRdb table keeps only in-frame clones and is missing some. The sample holds some 84,000 clones, roughly 85% seen once. The sequencing used peripheral blood, collected on day 0 of AZD1222 vaccination. These receptors all come from an adult in good health.

The V gene is TRBV7-3, the J gene TRBJ1-4; D ambiguous. The germline V gene encodes CDR1 SGHTA and CDR2 FQGTGA. The V end was cut by 5 bases, the J end by 0 bases, with 13 bases between. This CDR3 has 16 residues. The chain's CDR3 is CASSQIDTSTNEKLFF. The DNA of the CDR3 is TGTGCCAGCAGCCAGATTGACACATCAACTAATGAAAAACTGTTTTTT.

The chain carries TRBV24-1 and TRBJ1-4, with D possibly matching TRBD1 (5 bases). The germline gives CDR1 KGHDR, CDR2 SFDVKD. This CDR3 comprises 14 residues. V was cut by 5 bases and J by 6 bases, with 12 bases left in between. The CDR3 reads CATSGSGTDEKLFF. The CDR3 DNA sequence: TGTGCCACCAGTGGTTCCGGGACTGATGAAAAACTGTTTTTT.

The chain combines TRBV6-1 with TRBJ1-5, with 8 positions matching TRBD1. Trimming cost V 7 bases and J 4 bases; bases outside gene matches: 3. The CDR3 has 13 residues. Per germline, CDR1 MNHNS and CDR2 SASEGT. CDR3 sequence: CASNDRGNQPQHF. CDR3 DNA: TGTGCCAGCAATGACAGGGGAAATCAGCCCCAGCATTTT.

The V gene is TRBV7-9, the J gene TRBJ2-2, with TRBD2 identical over 7 bases. CDR3 length equals 14 residues. V gave up 5 bases and J gave up 12 bases; unmatched junction bases: 12. Germline CDR1 is SEHNR and CDR2 is FQNEAQ (reference sequence). CDR3 nucleotide sequence: TGTGCCAGCAGCCCTCGGGGAGGGGTAGGGAAGCTGTTTTTT. It encodes CASSPRGGVGKLFF.

V is TRBV19 and J is TRBJ2-7; TRBD1 matches 9 bases. The germline gives CDR1 LNHDA, CDR2 SQIVND (reference sequence). J gave up 5 bases and V 4 bases, and 6 bases lay outside the gene matches. This CDR3 region has 14 residues. The CDR3 DNA is TGTGCCAGTAGTAGTGGACAGGGGTTACACGAGCAGTACTTC. Residues: CASSSGQGLHEQYF. Filled out from reference TRBV19 and TRBJ2-7, the complete variable domain reads DGGITQSPKYLFRKEGQNVTLSCEQNLNHDAMYWYRQDPGQGLRLIYYSQIVNDFQKGDIAEGYSVSREKKESFPLTVTSAQKNPTAFYLCASSSGQGLHEQYFGPGTRLTVT.

This clone is medium-sized by share. This chain joins TRBV19 and TRBJ2-3; 11 nucleotides agree with TRBD2. J was trimmed by 4 bases and V by 3 bases; bases with no gene match: 3. From germline, CDR1 is LNHDA and CDR2 SQIVND (reference sequence). CDR3 length: 15 residues. CDR3 sequence (DNA): TGTGCCAGTAGTATTATAGCGGGAGGGCCAGATACGCAGTATTTT. It translates to CASSIIAGGPDTQYF.

The chain uses TRBV10-1 and TRBJ2-7, with D tentatively TRBD2 (5 bases). CDR1 and CDR2 (germline): WNHNN, SYGVQD (reference sequence). Trimming shortened V by 0 bases and J by 6 bases, and 9 bases separated the two germline ends. The CDR3 runs to 13 residues. Here the CDR3 DNA reads TGCGCCAGCAGTGAGTCGTCCCGGGGCGAGCAGTACTTC. The encoded protein is CASSESSRGEQYF.

The genes are TRBV4-1 and TRBJ1-4; D ambiguous. V shed 4 bases and J shed 0 bases, with 12 bases lying between them. Germline V gives CDR1 MGHRA, CDR2 YSYEKL. This CDR3 comprises 16 residues. The DNA for the CDR3 is TGCGCCAGCAGCCTCGGCCCAAGGGCAACTAATGAAAAACTGTTTTTT. Residues: CASSLGPRATNEKLFF.

The sample holds one count of this clone. This rearrangement joins TRBV10-1 to TRBJ2-3, with TRBD2 as a possible D gene (7 bases). The CDR3 has 15 amino acids. The V gene lost 0 bases and the J gene lost 4 bases, with 11 bases spanning the gap. CDR1 and CDR2 (germline): WNHNN, SYGVQD (reference sequence). CDR3 loop: CASSESGGAADTQYF. DNA of the CDR3: TGCGCCAGCAGTGAGTCTGGGGGGGCGGCAGATACGCAGTATTTT.

This clone has a single count. The chain links TRBV27 to TRBJ1-4; D is uncertain. Germline loops: CDR1 MNHEY, CDR2 SMNVEV (reference sequence). Trimming took 2 bases from V and 4 from J, leaving 5 bases between them. This CDR3 comprises 13 residues. The CDR3: CASSLQLNEKLFF. In DNA form, the CDR3 reads TGTGCCAGCAGTTTACAGCTTAATGAAAAACTGTTTTTT.

This chain joins TRBV19 and TRBJ1-5, with 9 nucleotides matching TRBD1. The CDR3 extends over 12 amino acids. The germline CDR1 and CDR2 sequences are LNHDA and SQIVND (reference sequence). J lost 5 bases, V lost 9 bases, and 2 bases had no gene match. CDR3 coding DNA: TGTGCCAGCCGGGACAGGGATCAGCCCCAGCATTTT. Translation: CASRDRDQPQHF.

DNA of the CDR3: TGCGCCAGCAGCCAAGATCGGAGGGTTCAAGGGGCCAACGTCCTGACTTTC. This encodes CASSQDRRVQGANVLTF. The rearrangement links TRBV4-1 to TRBJ2-6, with a tentative D call TRBD2 (6 bases). Germline assignment: CDR1 MGHRA and CDR2 YSYEKL. The CDR3 covers 17 residues. V was shortened by 0 bases and J by 4 bases, with 13 bases between the two germline ends.

The genes are TRBV11-3 and TRBJ2-1; D is unresolved. V was clipped by 1 base and J by 6 bases, with 7 bases between them. This CDR3 contains 13 residues. Germline lookup yields CDR1 SGHNT and CDR2 YENEEA. CDR3 in DNA: TGTGCCAGCAGCTTAGCGCGCGGCAATGAGCAGTTCTTC. Translated, it gives CASSLARGNEQFF.

The chain couples TRBV20-1 to TRBJ1-5; D call uncertain. This CDR3 is built from 12 residues. CDR1 is DFQATT, CDR2 SNEGSKA, per germline (reference sequence). With 3 bases removed from V and 4 bases from J, the gap between germline ends came to 7 bases. DNA for the CDR3: TGCAGTGCTAGTGGCAGTAATCAGCCCCAGCATTTT. It codes for CSASGSNQPQHF.

The rearrangement links TRBV7-2 to TRBJ1-2; D is possibly TRBD1 (6 bases). V was shortened by 5 bases and J by 4 bases, with 17 bases between the two germline ends. Per germline, CDR1 SGHTA and CDR2 FQGNSA. The CDR3 is 15 amino acids. CDR3 region: CASSPRGTSTYGYTF. The CDR3, as DNA: TGTGCCAGCAGCCCGAGGGGGACAAGCACCTATGGCTACACCTTC. The variable domain in full, completed from reference TRBV7-2 and TRBJ1-2, reads GAGVSQSPSNKVTEKGKDVELRCDPISGHTALYWYRQSLGQGLEFLIYFQGNSAPDKSGLPSDRFSAERTGGSVSTLTIQRTQQEDSAVYLCASSPRGTSTYGYTFGSGTRLTVV.

The CDR3 protein is CASSYTRVAYEQYF. DNA for the CDR3: TGTGCCAGCAGTTACACAAGGGTCGCCTACGAGCAGTACTTC. This chain uses TRBV6-5 with TRBJ2-7; D not resolved. Germline CDR1 and CDR2: MNHEY and SVGAGI. The length of the CDR3 is 14 residues. Trimming took 2 bases from V and 2 from J, leaving 10 bases between them.

This chain uses TRBV12-3 or TRBV12-4 with TRBJ2-7; D possibly matches TRBD1 or TRBD2 (5 bases each). The CDR3 is made up of 13 amino acids. Deletions cut 5 bases from V and 7 bases from J, with 15 bases between. The CDR3 is CASSTTGTREQYF. The CDR3 nucleotides are TGTGCCAGCAGTACCACCGGGACCCGGGAGCAGTACTTC.

As for this clone: Other DNA sequences in this sample translate to the same CDR3. The chain recombines TRBV7-2 with TRBJ1-1; TRBD1 might be the D (6 bases). Between the trimmed V and J ends, which lost 5 bases and 2 bases, there was a span of 9 bases. CDR3 length equals 13 residues. Germline V gene sequence: CDR1 SGHTA, CDR2 FQGNSA. The CDR3 loop is CASSADRNTEAFF. The CDR3 coding sequence is TGTGCCAGCAGCGCGGACAGAAACACTGAAGCTTTCTTT.

CDR3 residues: CASSLDLRNTGELFF. The DNA for the CDR3 is TGTGCCAGCAGCTTAGACTTGAGGAACACCGGGGAGCTGTTTTTT. The chain employs TRBV7-9 and TRBJ2-2, with unresolved D. The V gene's germline CDR1 is SEHNR and CDR2 FQNEAQ (reference sequence). The CDR3 totals 15 residues. The ends were cut back, 1 base at V and 1 base at J, with 7 bases in the middle.

Written as DNA, the CDR3 is TGTGCCAGCAGTACCCGGACTAGCGTGTACTTC. Translated: CASSTRTSVYF. The V and J genes are TRBV12-3 or TRBV12-4 and TRBJ2-7, with 9 bases identical to TRBD2. This CDR3 has 11 residues. The V segment lost 5 bases and the J segment 12 bases; nucleotides outside the gene matches: 5.

The genes are TRBV24-1 and TRBJ2-5, with a tentative D call TRBD1 (6 bases). Germline V CDR1 and CDR2: KGHDR, SFDVKD. Trimming pared 5 bases from V and 2 bases from J, leaving 14 bases between. The CDR3 totals 15 residues. The CDR3 region has the DNA TGTGCCACCAGTGCCTCGGACAGACAACAAGAGACCCAGTACTTC. It translates to CATSASDRQQETQYF.

The J gene is TRBJ1-5, the V gene TRBV10-3; 8 bases agree with TRBD1. V gave up 6 bases and J gave up 6 bases; unmatched junction bases: 4. There are 13 residues in the CDR3. Germline values: CDR1 ENHRY, CDR2 SYGVKD. As DNA, the CDR3 is TGTGCCATCAGCCTACAGGGGGGTCAGCCCCAGCATTTT. This translates into CAISLQGGQPQHF.

The V call is TRBV19, the J call TRBJ2-3; D gene ambiguous. This CDR3 region has 13 residues. V shed 4 bases and J shed 7 bases, with 12 bases lying between them. Germline CDR1 reads LNHDA; CDR2 reads SQIVND (reference sequence). CDR3 in DNA: TGTGCCAGTAGTACTTCTCAGGTGTATACGCAGTATTTT. This gives the protein CASSTSQVYTQYF.

This clone appeared a single time. The gene calls are TRBV6-4 and TRBJ2-3; 7 bases fit TRBD2. Germline-derived CDR1 and CDR2 are MRHNA and SNTAGT. The CDR3 runs 14 residues. The trim removed 3 bases at V and 0 bases at J, leaving 0 bases unmatched. CDR3 sequence (DNA): TGTGCCAGCAGTGAACTAGCGAGCACAGATACGCAGTATTTT. This gives the protein CASSELASTDTQYF.

The rearrangement uses TRBV7-6 and TRBJ1-1; D gene uncertain. Germline V gene lookup returns CDR1 SGHVS and CDR2 FNYEAQ. This CDR3 region has 15 residues. Trimming stripped 1 base from V and 0 bases from J, with 9 bases between. The CDR3 DNA reads TGTGCCAGCAGCTTAGATGGAAATTTGAACACTGAAGCTTTCTTT. Its protein is CASSLDGNLNTEAFF.

V is TRBV7-2 and J is TRBJ1-6; 7 bases map to TRBD1. The V segment lost 1 base and the J segment 7 bases; nucleotides outside the gene matches: 10. The CDR3 consists of 17 residues. Germline assignment: CDR1 SGHTA and CDR2 FQGNSA. In nucleotides, the CDR3 is TGTGCCAGCAGCTTAGGGAGGGTGACAGGGCCCAATTCACCCCTCCACTTT. Amino acids: CASSLGRVTGPNSPLHF.

Regarding this clone: Mismatch with germline at one junction end may stem from a read error. CDR3 region: CASGYHPETYEQYF. In DNA form, the CDR3 reads TGTGCCAGCGGTTATCACCCGGAGACCTACGAGCAGTACTTC. This chain links TRBV6-5 with TRBJ2-7; D uncertain. Germline assignment: CDR1 MNHEY and CDR2 SVGAGI. The CDR3 sequence is 14 residues long.